These 17 T cell receptor beta chains share one sample of origin, sequenced in a study of blood T cell repertoires in COVID-19. Profiled with immunoSEQ multiplex PCR; TCRdb holds only in-frame clones, not every one. This sample carries 200,000 to 250,000 clones, around 84% of them seen once, and the ten largest clones take 9.5% to 15%. The sequencing sample was made of peripheral blood. Source of these receptors: a human donor in a cohort sampled during active COVID-19.

The J gene is TRBJ1-1, the V gene TRBV3-1 (or the pseudogene TRBV3-2); no definite D call. In germline, CDR1 is LGHDT, CDR2 YNNKEL (reference sequence). The ends were cut back, 1 base at V and 1 base at J, with 7 bases in the middle. The CDR3 contains 14 residues. The DNA of the CDR3 is TGTGCCAGCAGCCAAGGGGAGAGGAACACTGAAGCTTTCTTT. This encodes CASSQGERNTEAFF.

V gene TRBV11-2 combines with J gene TRBJ2-7; 9 positions agree with TRBD1. The V gene end was trimmed by 5 bases and the J gene end by 1 base; junction bases not matched to a gene: 12. The germline CDR1 and CDR2 sequences are SGHAT and FQNNGV. This CDR3 spans 17 amino acids. The CDR3 loop is CASSPQRRDRVSYEQYF. The CDR3 nucleotides read TGTGCCAGCAGCCCTCAGCGACGGGACAGGGTATCCTACGAGCAGTACTTC. Filled out from reference TRBV11-2 and TRBJ2-7, the complete variable domain reads EAGVAQSPRYKIIEKRQSVAFWCNPISGHATLYWYQQILGQGPKLLIQFQNNGVVDDSQLPKDRFSAERLKGVDSTLKIQPAKLEDSAVYLCASSPQRRDRVSYEQYFGPGTRLTVT.

The gene calls are TRBV12-3 or TRBV12-4 and TRBJ2-2; D is unclear. Trimming took off 5 bases at V and 5 bases at J, with 9 bases between the two ends. The length of the CDR3 is 13 residues. CDR3 region: CASSDDITGELFF. In DNA, the CDR3 is TGTGCCAGCAGTGATGACATTACCGGGGAGCTGTTTTTT.

The chain links TRBV6-6 to TRBJ1-2; 7 nucleotides align to TRBD1. CDR3 length equals 15 residues. Per germline, CDR1 MNHNY and CDR2 SVGAGI (reference sequence). V lost 2 bases and J lost 4; bases outside the gene matches: 7. CDR3 DNA sequence: TGTGCCAGCAGTTACCCACAGGGGACGGGCTATGGCTACACCTTC. Translating it yields CASSYPQGTGYGYTF.

In its sample, this clone was seen once. At the DNA level, this CDR3 is encoded by other sequences in the same sample as well. The chain couples TRBV12-3 or TRBV12-4 to TRBJ2-7, with 9 bases matching TRBD2. J was trimmed by 6 bases and V by 3 bases; bases with no gene match: 3. The CDR3 runs 13 residues. The CDR3 DNA reads TGTGCCAGCAGTTTGGGACTAGCCTCCGAGCAGTACTTC. Translated: CASSLGLASEQYF.

V is TRBV2 and J is TRBJ1-5, with 7 bases lining up with TRBD1. CDR3 length: 15 amino acids. The germline CDR1 and CDR2 sequences are SNHLY and FYNNEI. V shed 4 bases and J 4 bases; nucleotides not matched to a gene: 7. CDR3 nucleotide sequence: TGTGCCAGCAGTGGTGTAGGGGGCTGGAATCAGCCCCAGCATTTT. It encodes CASSGVGGWNQPQHF.

This clone was counted once. The V gene is TRBV28, the J gene TRBJ2-3, with 11 bases lining up with TRBD2. Trimming took 5 bases from V and 2 from J; bases not matched to a gene: 6. The V gene's germline CDR1 is MDHEN and CDR2 SYDVKM. This CDR3 is built from 16 residues. The CDR3 here is CASSAGTSGSTDTQYF. In nucleotides, the CDR3 is TGTGCCAGCAGTGCAGGGACTAGCGGTTCCACAGATACGCAGTATTTT.

The V call is TRBV6-5, the J call TRBJ1-4, with 8 nucleotides matching TRBD1. V shed 8 bases and J 5 bases; nucleotides not matched to a gene: 7. The CDR3 loop spans 14 amino acids. The germline CDR1 and CDR2 sequences are MNHEY and SVGAGI. This CDR3 reads CASDRGFPNEKLFF. The CDR3 DNA is TGTGCCAGCGACAGGGGATTCCCGAATGAAAAACTGTTTTTT.

A few counts support this clone. The V gene is TRBV2, the J gene TRBJ1-2; D gene uncertain. V was pared by 6 bases and J by 5 bases, with 19 bases between. CDR3 length equals 15 residues. The V gene's germline CDR1 is SNHLY and CDR2 FYNNEI. The CDR3, as DNA: TGTGCCAGCAGCGAGTCGACTAGCCGCCTATATGGCTACACCTTC. It translates to CASSESTSRLYGYTF.

The chain links TRBV7-9 to TRBJ2-7; TRBD1 aligns across 10 bases. CDR3 length: 16 amino acids. Looked up from germline, CDR1 is SEHNR and CDR2 is FQNEAQ (reference sequence). The trim removed 5 bases at V and 3 bases at J, leaving 10 bases unmatched. The CDR3 reads CASSGTGTGAFYEQYF. In DNA, the CDR3 is TGTGCCAGCAGCGGCACCGGGACAGGGGCCTTCTACGAGCAGTACTTC.

V usage is TRBV27 and J usage is TRBJ2-7; 7 bases map to TRBD1. Germline CDR1 is MNHEY and CDR2 is SMNVEV (reference sequence). The V and J ends lost 7 bases and 2 bases, in that order; junction bases with no gene match: 8. The CDR3 length is 14 residues. CDR3: CASNPTDRAYEQYF. The DNA of the CDR3 is TGTGCCAGCAACCCTACTGACAGGGCCTACGAGCAGTACTTC.

This sequence joins TRBV3-1 (or the pseudogene TRBV3-2) and TRBJ1-1, with D unclear. This CDR3 has 14 amino acids. V dropped 1 base and J dropped 4 bases, with 10 bases sitting between them. Per the germline V gene, CDR1 is LGHDT and CDR2 is YNNKEL (reference sequence). CDR3 sequence (DNA): TGTGCCAGCAGCCAAGTCCGGGGTAGCACTGAAGCTTTCTTT. It encodes CASSQVRGSTEAFF.

This clone appeared a single time. The chain has TRBV19 and TRBJ2-5; 7 bases align to TRBD1. V lost 5 bases to trimming and J lost 7 bases; unmatched junction nucleotides: 10. The germline gives CDR1 LNHDA, CDR2 SQIVND (reference sequence). The CDR3 covers 14 residues. The CDR3 nucleotides are TGTGCCAGTAGTCCAGGGGGATCCCCGGGGACCCAGTACTTC. Its translation is CASSPGGSPGTQYF.

This clone was picked up a small number of times. CDR3 bases: TGTGCCAGTAGTATAGTAACAGAAGAGACCCAGTACTTC. The encoded protein is CASSIVTEETQYF. This chain uses TRBV19 with TRBJ2-5; D not resolved. Germline V CDR1 and CDR2: LNHDA, SQIVND (reference sequence). V lost 1 base, J lost 3 bases, and 6 bases lay in between. The CDR3 totals 13 residues.

The V and J genes are TRBV7-2 and TRBJ1-5; tentatively, D is TRBD1 (5 bases). Germline CDR1 reads SGHTA; CDR2 reads FQGNSA. Trimming removed 3 bases from V and 5 bases from J, with 17 bases in between. This CDR3 region has 16 residues. CDR3 DNA: TGTGCCAGCAGCTTTAACTCACCGGGACTCTATCAGCCCCAGCATTTT. Protein product: CASSFNSPGLYQPQHF.

The chain links TRBV7-6 to TRBJ2-5; 12 positions match TRBD2. The CDR3 contains 17 residues. The germline V gene has CDR1 SGHVS and CDR2 FNYEAQ. V lost 3 bases and J lost 2; bases outside the gene matches: 7. The CDR3: CASSFPWTSGTQETQYF. The DNA of the CDR3 is TGTGCCAGCAGCTTCCCTTGGACTAGCGGGACTCAAGAGACCCAGTACTTC.

Many counts were recorded for this clone. V and J are TRBV19 and TRBJ2-7; 9 bases are a match to TRBD1. The CDR3 loop spans 13 amino acids. V shed 5 bases, J shed 6 bases, and the junction held 5 bases outside the gene matches. The germline V gene has CDR1 LNHDA and CDR2 SQIVND (reference sequence). The CDR3 protein is CASSGQGSPEQYF. The CDR3 DNA reads TGTGCCAGTAGTGGACAGGGGAGCCCCGAGCAGTACTTC.